These T cell receptor beta chains were read from a single sample in a study of CD8 T cells in Susac syndrome. TCRdb processed the immunoSEQ multiplex PCR reads anew with MiXCR; each CDR3 protein has one entry. Of 70,000 to 100,000 distinct CDR3 sequences in the sample, approximately 96% were seen once. Sequenced input: CD8+ T cells from PBMCs. These receptors all come from a human donor with Susac syndrome. Both conserved end residues are part of each CDR3. The D gene is left open where the match is weak. Clone size, where shown, is once, few, many, or a class for clones that have expanded.

length,D,V,J,size,DNA,CDR3
12,TRBD1,TRBV12-3/TRBV12-4,TRBJ1-1,-,TGTGCCAGCACTCCGGGGGACAGGGAAGCTTTCTTT,CASTPGDREAFF
17,-,TRBV5-1,TRBJ1-1,-,TGCGCCAGCAGCTTGGCCGACGACGCCCATGGGGAACCTGAAGCTTTCTTT,CASSLADDAHGEPEAFF
11,-,TRBV30,TRBJ1-4,-,TGTGCCTGGAGTCCCGGAAGGGGACTGTTTTTT,CAWSPGRGLFF
18,TRBD2,TRBV7-3,TRBJ2-1,-,TGTGCCAGCAGCTTGTTTGTAGCGGGGGGGAGCTCCTACAATGAGCAGTTCTTC,CASSLFVAGGSSYNEQFF
16,-,TRBV11-2,TRBJ1-6,-,TGTGCCAGCAGCTTAACGATTGAAGGCAAGATTGGACTCCTCCACTTT,CASSLTIEGKIGLLHF
13,-,TRBV6-5,TRBJ1-2,-,TGTGCCAGCAGTCAAGGACAGCACTATGGCTACACCTTC,CASSQGQHYGYTF
15,TRBD2,TRBV20-1,TRBJ2-7,-,TGCAGTGCTAGACGCCTGACTAGCGGGGGACCCGAGCAGTACTTC,CSARRLTSGGPEQYF
17,-,TRBV4-3,TRBJ2-1,-,TGCGCCAGCAGCCAAGATCTGGCTGCAAGCTCCTACAATGAGCAGTTCTTC,CASSQDLAASSYNEQFF
15,TRBD1,TRBV19,TRBJ2-5,-,TGTGCCAGTAGTCCTCGGGGACAGCTCCAAGAGACCCAGTACTTC,CASSPRGQLQETQYF
17,-,TRBV29-1,TRBJ1-1,-,TGCAGCGTTGAAGCCCGCAAAAGGGCCAACCGGGAATGGCGAGCTTTCTTT,CSVEARKRANREWRAFF
14,-,TRBV18,TRBJ1-2,-,TGTGCCAGCTCAACTTGGGACGGTAACTATGGCTACACCTTC,CASSTWDGNYGYTF
15,TRBD1,TRBV5-1,TRBJ2-5,-,TGCGCCAGCAGCTTGGCCCTTGGGACAGGAGAGACCCAGTACTTC,CASSLALGTGETQYF
11,-,TRBV24-1,TRBJ2-1,-,TGTGCCACCAGTGATTTCGGTGAGCAGTTCTTC,CATSDFGEQFF
14,TRBD1,TRBV30,TRBJ1-2,-,TGTGCCTGGAGTGGACAGGGGAATGACTATGGCTACACCTTC,CAWSGQGNDYGYTF
12,TRBD1,TRBV11-2,TRBJ2-7,-,TGTGCCAGCAGCGGGGGACAGGCCGAGCAGTACTTC,CASSGGQAEQYF
13,-,TRBV6-6,TRBJ2-3,-,TGTGCCTGCCGGGCCCCCATCTCGGATACGCAGTATTTT,CACRAPISDTQYF
15,TRBD1,TRBV24-1,TRBJ2-1,-,TGTGCCACCAGCGCCGGGACAGGGGGTTACGATGAGCAGTTCTTC,CATSAGTGGYDEQFF
13,-,TRBV4-2,TRBJ2-7,-,TGTGCCAGCAGCCCCCCTCGTTCGGACGAGCAGTACTTC,CASSPPRSDEQYF
14,-,TRBV20-1,TRBJ2-7,once,TGCAGTGCTAGGGATCAGTCTCGCTCCTACGAGCAGTACTTC,CSARDQSRSYEQYF
13,-,TRBV20-1,TRBJ2-7,-,TGCAGTGCCGCACAGGGAGGTATCCTCGAGCAGTACTTC,CSAAQGGILEQYF
13,TRBD1,TRBV20-1,TRBJ1-1,-,TGCAGTGCTCCGTACAGGGGTGGGACTGAAGCTTTCTTT,CSAPYRGGTEAFF
15,-,TRBV3-1,TRBJ2-2,-,TGTGCCAGCAGCCAGGGACGGTCGAACACCGGGGAGCTGTTTTTT,CASSQGRSNTGELFF
12,-,TRBV20-1,TRBJ1-1,-,TGCAGTGCTACCCTTGTGGGGACTGAAGCTTTCTTT,CSATLVGTEAFF
15,-,TRBV9,TRBJ1-1,-,TGTGCCAGCAGCAAGGGACGATATGCGAACACTGAAGCTTTCTTT,CASSKGRYANTEAFF